One sample yielded the 4 T cell receptor beta chains listed below, sequenced in a study of blood T cell repertoires in COVID-19. The table came from immunoSEQ multiplex PCR; TCRdb's copy has only in-frame clones and leaves some out. The sample holds around 120,000 clones, over 70% seen once. Sequencing input: peripheral blood. Receptors were obtained from a man in his sixties or seventies with acute or convalescent COVID-19.

This chain connects TRBV15 to TRBJ1-5; D is perhaps TRBD1 (6 bases). V was shortened by 3 bases and J by 3 bases, with 9 bases between the two germline ends. CDR3 length equals 14 residues. Germline V gene lookup returns CDR1 LNHNV and CDR2 YYDKDF (reference sequence). The CDR3 bases are TGTGCCACCAGCAGCGGACAGCCCAATCAGCCCCAGCATTTT. It specifies CATSSGQPNQPQHF.

The rearrangement uses TRBV18 and TRBJ1-5; D is undetermined. V was clipped by 4 bases and J by 5 bases, with 6 bases between them. The germline V gene encodes CDR1 KGHSH and CDR2 LQKENI. This CDR3 region has 12 residues. DNA of the CDR3: TGTGCCAGCTCACACAGAGATCAGCCCCAGCATTTT. This encodes CASSHRDQPQHF. Full variable domain (missing parts from reference TRBV18 and TRBJ1-5): NAGVMQNPRHLVRRRGQEARLRCSPMKGHSHVYWYRQLPEEGLKFMVYLQKENIIDESGMPKERFSAEFPKEGPSILRIQQVVRGDSAAYFCASSHRDQPQHFGDGTRLSIL.

This sequence joins TRBV7-9 and TRBJ1-5; D gene unclear. CDR3 size: 15 residues. Germline V gives CDR1 SEHNR, CDR2 FQNEAQ (reference sequence). Trimming took off 5 bases at V and 7 bases at J, with 18 bases between the two ends. The CDR3 DNA reads as TGTGCCAGCAGCCCCCGGGGAGTCGGGGAGCAGCCCCAGCATTTT. Translation gives CASSPRGVGEQPQHF.

The chain carries TRBV3-1 (or the pseudogene TRBV3-2) and TRBJ1-1, with 7 bases fitting TRBD1. The CDR3 runs 13 residues. With V trimmed by 5 bases and J by 9 bases, 9 bases remained unmatched. The germline CDR1 and CDR2 sequences are LGHDT and YNNKEL (reference sequence). The CDR3 DNA follows: TGTGCCAGCAGCTTTACTCCGGGACAGCAAGCTTTCTTT. This translates into CASSFTPGQQAFF.